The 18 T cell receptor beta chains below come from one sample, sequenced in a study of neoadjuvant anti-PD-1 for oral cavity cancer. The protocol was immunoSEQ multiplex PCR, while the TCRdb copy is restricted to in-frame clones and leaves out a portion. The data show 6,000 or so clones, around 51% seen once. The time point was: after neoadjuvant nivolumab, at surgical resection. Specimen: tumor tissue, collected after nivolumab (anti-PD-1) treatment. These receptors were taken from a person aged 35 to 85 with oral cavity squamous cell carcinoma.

CDR3: CASSLRVNTEAFF. The CDR3 nucleotides are TGTGCCAGCAGCTTAAGGGTGAACACTGAAGCTTTCTTT. J is TRBJ1-1 and V is TRBV5-5; D call uncertain. Deletions cut 2 bases from V and 0 bases from J, with 5 bases between. Germline CDR1 is SGHKS and CDR2 is YYEKEE (reference sequence). This CDR3 comprises 13 residues.

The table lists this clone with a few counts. CDR3 nucleotides: TGTGCCAGCAGCTCAACTAGCGGGGCCTACAATGAGCAGTTCTTC. Amino acids: CASSSTSGAYNEQFF. The rearrangement links TRBV11-2 to TRBJ2-1, with 10 nucleotides matching TRBD2. Trimming removed 4 bases from V and 2 bases from J; junction bases left unmatched: 2. The germline gives CDR1 SGHAT, CDR2 FQNNGV. The CDR3 totals 15 residues.

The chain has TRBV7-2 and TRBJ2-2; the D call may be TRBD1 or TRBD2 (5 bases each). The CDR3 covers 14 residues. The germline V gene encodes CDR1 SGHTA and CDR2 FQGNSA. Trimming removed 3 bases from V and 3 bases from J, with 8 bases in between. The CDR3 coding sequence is TGTGCCAGCAGCTTGGGACCACACACCGGGGAGCTGTTTTTT. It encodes CASSLGPHTGELFF.

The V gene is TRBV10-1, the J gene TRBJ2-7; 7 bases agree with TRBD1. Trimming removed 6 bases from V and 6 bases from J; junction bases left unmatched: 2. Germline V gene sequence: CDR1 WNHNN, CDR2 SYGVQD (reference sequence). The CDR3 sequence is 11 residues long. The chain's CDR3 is CASRQGSEQYF. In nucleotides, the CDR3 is TGCGCCAGCAGACAGGGGAGCGAGCAGTACTTC.

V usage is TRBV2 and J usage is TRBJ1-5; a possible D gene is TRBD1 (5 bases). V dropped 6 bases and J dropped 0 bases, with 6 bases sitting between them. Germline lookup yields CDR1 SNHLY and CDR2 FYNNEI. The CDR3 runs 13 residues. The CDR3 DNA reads TGTGCCAGCAGCAGGGATAGCAATCAGCCCCAGCATTTT. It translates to CASSRDSNQPQHF.

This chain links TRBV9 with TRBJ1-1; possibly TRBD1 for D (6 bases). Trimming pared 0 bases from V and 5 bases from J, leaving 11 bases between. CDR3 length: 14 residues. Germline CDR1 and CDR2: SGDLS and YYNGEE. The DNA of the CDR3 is TGTGCCAGCAGCGTAGGGGGGGCGAGAACTGAAGCTTTCTTT. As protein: CASSVGGARTEAFF.

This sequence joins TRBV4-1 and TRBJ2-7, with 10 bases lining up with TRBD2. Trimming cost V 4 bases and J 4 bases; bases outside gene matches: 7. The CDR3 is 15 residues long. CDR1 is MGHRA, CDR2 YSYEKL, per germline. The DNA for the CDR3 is TGCGCCAGCAGCCGAGAAGCGGGAGGGCTTTACGAGCAGTACTTC. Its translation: CASSREAGGLYEQYF.

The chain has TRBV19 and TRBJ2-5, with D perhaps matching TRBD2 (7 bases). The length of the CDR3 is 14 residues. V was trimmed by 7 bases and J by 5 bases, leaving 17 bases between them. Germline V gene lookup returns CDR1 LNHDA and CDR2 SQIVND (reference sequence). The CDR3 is CASTPRGRGETQYF. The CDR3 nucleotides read TGTGCCAGTACCCCGCGGGGGAGGGGGGAGACCCAGTACTTC.

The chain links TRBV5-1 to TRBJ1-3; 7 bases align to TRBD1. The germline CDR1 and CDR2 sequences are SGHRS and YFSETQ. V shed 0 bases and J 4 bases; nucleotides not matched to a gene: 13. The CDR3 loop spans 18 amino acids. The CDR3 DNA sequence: TGCGCCAGCAGCTTGGGATTAAGGGGGCCAGGCGGAGGAAACACCATATATTTT. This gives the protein CASSLGLRGPGGGNTIYF.

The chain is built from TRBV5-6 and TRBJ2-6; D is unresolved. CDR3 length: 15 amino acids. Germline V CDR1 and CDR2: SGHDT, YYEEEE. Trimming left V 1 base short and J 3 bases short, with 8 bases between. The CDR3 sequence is CASSLRTFGANVLTF. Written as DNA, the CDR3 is TGTGCCAGCAGCTTGAGGACCTTTGGGGCCAACGTCCTGACTTTC.

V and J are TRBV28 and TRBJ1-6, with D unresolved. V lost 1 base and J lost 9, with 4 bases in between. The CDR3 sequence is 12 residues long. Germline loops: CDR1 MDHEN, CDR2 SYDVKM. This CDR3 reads CASSLFGSPLHF. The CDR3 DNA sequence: TGTGCCAGCAGTTTATTTGGTTCACCCCTCCACTTT.

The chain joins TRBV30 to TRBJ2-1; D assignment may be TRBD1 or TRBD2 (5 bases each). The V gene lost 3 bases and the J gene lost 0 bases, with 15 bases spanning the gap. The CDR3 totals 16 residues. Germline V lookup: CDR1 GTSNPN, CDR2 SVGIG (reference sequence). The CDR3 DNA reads TGTGCCTGGAGCGGTACATGGGGGAACTCCTACAATGAGCAGTTCTTC. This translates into CAWSGTWGNSYNEQFF.

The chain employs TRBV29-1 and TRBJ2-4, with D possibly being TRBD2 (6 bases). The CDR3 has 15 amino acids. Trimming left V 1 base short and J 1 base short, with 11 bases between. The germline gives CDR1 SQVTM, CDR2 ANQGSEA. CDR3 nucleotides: TGCAGCGTTGAAGGGGGCCGGGGGGCCAAAAACATTCAGTACTTC. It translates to CSVEGGRGAKNIQYF.

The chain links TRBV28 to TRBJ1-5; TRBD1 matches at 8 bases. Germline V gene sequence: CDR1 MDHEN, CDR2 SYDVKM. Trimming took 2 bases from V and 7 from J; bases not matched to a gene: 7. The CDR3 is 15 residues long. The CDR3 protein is CASSLPGGANQPQHF. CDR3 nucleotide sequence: TGTGCCAGCAGTTTACCAGGGGGCGCAAACCAGCCCCAGCATTTT.

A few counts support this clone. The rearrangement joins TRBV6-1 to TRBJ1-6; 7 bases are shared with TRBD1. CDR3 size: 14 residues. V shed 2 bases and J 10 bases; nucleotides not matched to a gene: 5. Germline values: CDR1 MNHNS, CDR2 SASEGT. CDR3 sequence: CASSERQGQSPLHF. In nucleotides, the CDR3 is TGTGCCAGCAGTGAACGACAGGGACAATCACCCCTCCACTTT.

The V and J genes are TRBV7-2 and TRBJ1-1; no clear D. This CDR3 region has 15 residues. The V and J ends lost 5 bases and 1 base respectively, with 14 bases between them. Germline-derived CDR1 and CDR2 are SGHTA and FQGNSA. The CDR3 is CASSASRASNTEAFF. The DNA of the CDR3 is TGTGCCAGCAGCGCCTCCCGGGCATCGAACACTGAAGCTTTCTTT. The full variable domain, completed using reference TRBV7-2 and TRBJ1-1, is GAGVSQSPSNKVTEKGKDVELRCDPISGHTALYWYRQSLGQGLEFLIYFQGNSAPDKSGLPSDRFSAERTGGSVSTLTIQRTQQEDSAVYLCASSASRASNTEAFFGQGTRLTVV.

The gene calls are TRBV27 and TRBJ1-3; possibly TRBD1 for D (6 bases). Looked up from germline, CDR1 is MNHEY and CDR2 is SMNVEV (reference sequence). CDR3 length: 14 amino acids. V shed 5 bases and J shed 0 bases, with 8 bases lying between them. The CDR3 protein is CASSQGYSGNTIYF. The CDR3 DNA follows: TGTGCCAGCAGTCAGGGGTACTCTGGAAACACCATATATTTT.

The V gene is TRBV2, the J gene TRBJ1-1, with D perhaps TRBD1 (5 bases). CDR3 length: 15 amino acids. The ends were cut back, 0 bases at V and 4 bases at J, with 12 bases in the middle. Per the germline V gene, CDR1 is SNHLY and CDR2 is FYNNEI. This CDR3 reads CASSEAGEPGTEAFF. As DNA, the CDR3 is TGTGCCAGCAGTGAAGCGGGGGAGCCGGGCACTGAAGCTTTCTTT. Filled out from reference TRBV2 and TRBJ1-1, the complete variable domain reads EPEVTQTPSHQVTQMGQEVILRCVPISNHLYFYWYRQILGQKVEFLVSFYNNEISEKSEIFDDQFSVERPDGSNFTLKIRSTKLEDSAMYFCASSEAGEPGTEAFFGQGTRLTVV.